This TCR beta chain was sequenced in a study of regulatory T cells in long-lasting Graves disease. Researchers made TCR beta libraries by using iRepertoire HTBI primers and running Arm-PCR on CDR3 regions. TCRdb independently ran MiXCR on the multiplex PCR reads; one entry per CDR3 protein. The table records 530,000 or so distinct CDR3 sequences, roughly 15% of them present only once. Time point meaning: newly diagnosed GD, antithyroid drugs for less than 3 months. Extracted PBMC RNA gave rise to the TCR library. Those enrolled as patients came out of an endocrinology department in Xi'an, China. CDR3 length equals 13 residues. CDR1 and CDR2 from the germline V gene are SGHRS and YFSETQ. V lost 2 bases and J lost 5, with 7 bases in between. The sample was also linked to a second study, of T cells in Graves' hyperthyroidism and ophthalmopathy. That paper adds: A set of HTBI primers served as the primers for a first-round RT-PCR of the TCR CDR3.

This rearrangement joins TRBV5-1 to TRBJ2-2, with D unclear. The TCR originated in a man between 18 and 29 years old with Graves disease. This material consisted of peripheral blood mononuclear cells (PBMCs), taken at new diagnosis, from a patient treated with antithyroid drugs. The CDR3 nucleotides read TGCGCCAGCAGCTTTTCGTGGACCGGGGAGCTGTTTTTT. It encodes CASSFSWTGELFF.